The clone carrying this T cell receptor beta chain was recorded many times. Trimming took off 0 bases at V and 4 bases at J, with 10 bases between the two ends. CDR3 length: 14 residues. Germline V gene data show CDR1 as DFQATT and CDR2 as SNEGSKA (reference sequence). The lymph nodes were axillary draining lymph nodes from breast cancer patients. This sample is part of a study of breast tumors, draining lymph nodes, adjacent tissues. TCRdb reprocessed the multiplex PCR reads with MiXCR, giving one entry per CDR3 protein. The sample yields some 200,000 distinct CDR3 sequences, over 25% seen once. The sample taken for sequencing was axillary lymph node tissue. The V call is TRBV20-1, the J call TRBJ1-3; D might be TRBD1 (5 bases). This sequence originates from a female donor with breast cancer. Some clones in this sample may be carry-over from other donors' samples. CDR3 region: CSARDIGEGNTIYF. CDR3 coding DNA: TGCAGTGCTAGAGATATAGGGGAAGGAAACACCATATATTTT.